The rows below give T cell receptor beta chains drawn from one sample of a study of blood T cells in healthy people across ages. TCRdb itself ran the 5' RACE reads through MiXCR, one entry per CDR3 protein. The sample holds approximately 850,000 distinct CDR3 sequences, more than 45% seen once. The sequenced sample consisted of blood. The source of these receptors is a young man in good health. The CDR3 runs from the conserved cysteine through the conserved F or W. The order of the fields is clone size, J gene, V gene, D gene, CDR3 protein, CDR3 DNA. The D gene is left open where the match is weak. Where a row states a size, it is once, few, many or the class of an expanded clone; other rows omit it.

>-|TRBJ1-6|TRBV2|-
CASSRPGGSPPHF
TGTGCCAGCAGCAGACCAGGCGGTTCACCCCCCCACTTT
>-|TRBJ2-1|TRBV6-5|-
CASSYVDEQFF
TGTGCCAGCAGTTACGTGGATGAGCAGTTCTTC
>-|TRBJ2-7|TRBV3-1|-
CASSQDLTAAPYEQYF
TGTGCCAGCAGCCAAGATTTAACAGCGGCCCCCTACGAGCAGTACTTC
>-|TRBJ2-3|TRBV7-8|-
CASSLWTENTDTQYF
TGTGCCAGCAGCTTATGGACAGAAAATACAGATACGCAGTATTTT
>-|TRBJ2-3|TRBV4-1|-
CASSQTNLADTQYF
TGCGCCAGCAGCCAGACTAACTTGGCAGATACGCAGTATTTT
>-|TRBJ1-6|TRBV28|-
CASNTPGKGGSPLHF
TGTGCCAGCAACACCCCGGGCAAGGGCGGCTCACCCCTCCACTTT
>-|TRBJ2-1|TRBV7-9|-
CASSLVIEQFF
TGTGCCAGCAGCTTAGTTATTGAGCAGTTCTTC
>many|TRBJ2-7|TRBV7-2|-
CASSRSQGNYEQYF
TGTGCCAGCAGCCGGTCACAAGGAAACTACGAGCAGTACTTC
>-|TRBJ2-7|TRBV2|-
CASSVQGNGNEQYF
TGTGCCAGCAGTGTCCAAGGGAATGGGAACGAGCAGTACTTC
>-|TRBJ2-3|TRBV29-1|-
CSVTATGMNTQYF
TGCAGCGTCACAGCCACAGGGATGAATACGCAGTATTTT
>once|TRBJ1-5|TRBV20-1|-
CSVPGGGNQPQHF
TGCAGTGTTCCGGGAGGTGGCAATCAGCCCCAGCATTTT
>-|TRBJ1-2|TRBV7-8|TRBD1
CASSLPDRDGYGYTF
TGTGCCAGCAGCCTTCCGGACAGGGACGGGTATGGCTACACCTTC
>-|TRBJ1-5|TRBV7-2|-
CASSLVAGSQPQHF
TGTGCCAGCAGCTTAGTAGCGGGGTCTCAGCCCCAGCATTTT
>-|TRBJ1-1|TRBV6-2/TRBV6-3|-
CASRAQKRAEAFF
TGTGCCAGCCGGGCCCAGAAAAGGGCTGAAGCTTTCTTT
>-|TRBJ2-1|TRBV7-3|-
CASSLDIQDEQFF
TGTGCCAGCAGCTTAGACATTCAGGATGAGCAGTTCTTC
>few|TRBJ2-5|TRBV11-2|-
CASTSLGGGWVQETQYF
TGTGCCAGCACCTCCCTGGGAGGGGGCTGGGTACAAGAGACCCAGTACTTC
>once|TRBJ2-5|TRBV20-1|-
CSASELAKETQYF
TGCAGTGCTAGCGAACTGGCTAAGGAGACCCAGTACTTC
>-|TRBJ2-1|TRBV20-1|-
CSALPRSFNEQFF
TGCAGTGCGCTCCCCCGGAGCTTTAATGAGCAGTTCTTC
>-|TRBJ1-6|TRBV4-3|-
CASSQVDSLMNSPLHF
TGCGCCAGCAGCCAAGTAGACAGCCTAATGAATTCACCCCTCCACTTT
>-|TRBJ2-3|TRBV27|-
CASQDDWGGDTQYF
TGTGCCAGCCAGGACGATTGGGGTGGAGATACGCAGTATTTT
>-|TRBJ1-6|TRBV12-3/TRBV12-4|-
CASSLGTSYNSPLHF
TGTGCCAGCAGTTTGGGAACATCCTATAATTCACCCCTCCACTTT
>-|TRBJ1-2|TRBV12-3/TRBV12-4|-
CASTLLGKGYTF
TGTGCCAGCACCCTCCTGGGGAAAGGCTACACCTTC
>-|TRBJ2-3|TRBV11-2|TRBD2
CARSLAAGAVDTQYF
TGTGCCAGAAGCTTAGCAGCGGGGGCGGTCGATACGCAGTATTTT
>once|TRBJ2-2|TRBV10-1|-
CASGPGNGELFF
TGCGCCAGCGGGCCTGGCAACGGGGAGCTGTTTTTT
>-|TRBJ2-1|TRBV18|-
CASSNQGGHNEQFF
TGTGCCAGCTCCAACCAGGGGGGACACAATGAGCAGTTCTTC
>few|TRBJ2-1|TRBV29-1|TRBD2
CSVEEAGTNEQFF
TGCAGCGTTGAAGAAGCGGGGACCAATGAGCAGTTCTTC
>few|TRBJ1-2|TRBV7-2|-
CASSLDVSYYGYTF
TGTGCCAGCAGCTTAGATGTCTCATACTATGGCTACACCTTC
>few|TRBJ2-5|TRBV29-1|TRBD2
CSVRTSGRGGETQYF
TGCAGCGTCCGGACTAGCGGGAGGGGTGGAGAGACCCAGTACTTC
>-|TRBJ2-2|TRBV2|-
CASSDGNTGELFF
TGTGCCAGCAGTGATGGTAACACCGGGGAGCTGTTTTTT
>few|TRBJ1-2|TRBV20-1|-
CSATGAYGYTF
TGCAGTGCTACGGGGGCTTATGGCTACACCTTC
>-|TRBJ2-6|TRBV12-3/TRBV12-4|-
CASSQGGEGANVLTF
TGTGCCAGCAGCCAAGGGGGAGAAGGGGCCAACGTCCTGACTTTC
>-|TRBJ1-2|TRBV20-1|-
CSAQQGLNYGYTF
TGCAGTGCTCAACAGGGATTAAACTATGGCTACACCTTC
>-|TRBJ2-1|TRBV12-3/TRBV12-4|-
CASSYIEYNEQFF
TGTGCCAGCAGTTATATAGAGTACAATGAGCAGTTCTTC
>few|TRBJ2-4|TRBV6-5|-
CASSYGFKNIQYF
TGTGCCAGCAGTTACGGGTTCAAAAACATTCAGTACTTC
>-|TRBJ1-6|TRBV4-1|-
CASSQGDFGSPLHF
TGCGCCAGCAGCCAGGGGGATTTCGGTTCACCCCTCCACTTT
>-|TRBJ2-7|TRBV29-1|TRBD2
CSVEDMGEGREQYF
TGCAGCGTTGAAGATATGGGGGAGGGCCGCGAGCAGTACTTC
>once|TRBJ1-4|TRBV4-3|-
CASSQTLEGGLEKLFF
TGCGCCAGCAGCCAAACCTTAGAAGGAGGACTGGAAAAACTGTTTTTT
>-|TRBJ2-6|TRBV7-9|TRBD1
CASSAGTGLAGANVLTF
TGTGCCAGCAGCGCAGGGACAGGGCTCGCTGGGGCCAACGTCCTGACTTTC
>once|TRBJ1-5|TRBV20-1|-
CSAGDSKGPRSNQPQHF
TGCAGTGCTGGAGATTCGAAGGGCCCCCGTAGCAATCAGCCCCAGCATTTT
>-|TRBJ1-2|TRBV12-3/TRBV12-4|-
CATSGFTYGYTF
TGTGCCACCTCAGGGTTTACCTATGGCTACACCTTC
>-|TRBJ2-1|TRBV6-1|TRBD2
CASRDSGSTPYNEQFF
TGTGCCAGCAGAGATAGCGGGAGTACACCCTACAATGAGCAGTTCTTC
>-|TRBJ2-5|TRBV7-2|-
CASSRGGLTKGETQYF
TGTGCCAGCAGTCGTGGGGGGCTCACTAAGGGGGAGACCCAGTACTTC
>-|TRBJ2-5|TRBV6-1|-
CASSEWGGATYQETQYF
TGTGCCAGCAGTGAATGGGGGGGGGCGACATACCAAGAGACCCAGTACTTC
>-|TRBJ2-2|TRBV20-1|TRBD2
CSARGLAGDVGTGELFF
TGCAGTGCTAGGGGTCTAGCGGGAGACGTTGGCACCGGGGAGCTGTTTTTT
>few|TRBJ2-7|TRBV20-1|TRBD2
CSATQTSGGVFSYEQYF
TGCAGTGCTACCCAGACTAGCGGGGGGGTTTTTTCCTACGAGCAGTACTTC
>-|TRBJ2-1|TRBV20-1|-
CSAAAGGLYNEQFF
TGCAGTGCCGCGGCCGGGGGCCTATACAATGAGCAGTTCTTC
>few|TRBJ2-3|TRBV9|TRBD2
CASSVFSGGTDTQYF
TGTGCCAGCAGCGTCTTTAGCGGGGGCACAGATACGCAGTATTTT
>few|TRBJ2-1|TRBV7-9|-
CASSLAGGANEQFF
TGTGCCAGCAGCTTAGCGGGGGGGGCCAATGAGCAGTTCTTC
>-|TRBJ1-2|TRBV7-2|-
CASSLAGQLLNLGYTF
TGTGCCAGCAGCTTAGCTGGGCAGCTACTAAATTTAGGCTACACCTTC
>-|TRBJ1-4|TRBV9|TRBD1
CASSVEGTGVNEKLFF
TGTGCCAGCAGCGTTGAGGGCACAGGGGTTAATGAAAAACTGTTTTTT
>-|TRBJ1-5|TRBV12-3/TRBV12-4|-
CASSLIQGEMDQPQHF
TGTGCCAGCAGTTTGATACAGGGCGAAATGGATCAGCCCCAGCATTTT
>-|TRBJ1-2|TRBV7-2|TRBD1
CASSSGGLDRGRGYTF
TGTGCCAGCAGCTCCGGGGGCCTCGACAGGGGGCGCGGGTACACCTTC
>few|TRBJ2-5|TRBV7-2|TRBD2
CASSRGLANEQYF
TGTGCCAGCAGCCGGGGACTAGCCAATGAGCAGTACTTC
>-|TRBJ2-7|TRBV7-8|-
CASSTRGQNYEQYF
TGTGCCAGCAGCACCCGAGGCCAGAACTACGAGCAGTACTTC
>-|TRBJ1-5|TRBV20-1|-
CSARGGQSNQPQHF
TGCAGTGCTAGGGGCGGCCAAAGCAATCAGCCCCAGCATTTT
>once|TRBJ2-4|TRBV10-3|-
CATGAASGLAKNIQYF
TGTGCCACAGGGGCCGCTAGCGGACTAGCCAAAAACATTCAGTACTTC
>-|TRBJ1-6|TRBV27|TRBD1
CASRPRGQGGGSPLHF
TGTGCCAGCAGGCCTAGGGGACAGGGAGGGGGGTCACCCCTCCACTTT
>-|TRBJ2-7|TRBV20-1|-
CSARAFAASRAVEQYF
TGCAGTGCTAGAGCTTTTGCGGCTTCTAGAGCTGTTGAGCAGTATTTC
>few|TRBJ2-3|TRBV12-3/TRBV12-4|-
CASSSQFLYTDTQYF
TGTGCCAGCAGTTCGCAGTTTCTCTACACAGATACGCAGTATTTT